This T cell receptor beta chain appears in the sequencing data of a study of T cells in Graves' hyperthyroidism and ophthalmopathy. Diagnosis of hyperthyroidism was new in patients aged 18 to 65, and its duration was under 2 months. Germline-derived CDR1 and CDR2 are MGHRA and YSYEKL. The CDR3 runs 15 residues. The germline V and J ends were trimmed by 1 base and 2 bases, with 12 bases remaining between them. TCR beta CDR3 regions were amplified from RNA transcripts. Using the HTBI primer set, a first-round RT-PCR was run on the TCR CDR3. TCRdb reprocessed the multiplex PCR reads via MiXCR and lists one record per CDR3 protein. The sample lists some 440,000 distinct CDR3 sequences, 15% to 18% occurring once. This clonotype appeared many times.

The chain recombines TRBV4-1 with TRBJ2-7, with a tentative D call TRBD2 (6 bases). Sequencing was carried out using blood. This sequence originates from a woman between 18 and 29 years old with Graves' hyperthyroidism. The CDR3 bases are TGCGCCAGCAGCCAAGGGATTAGCGGACCCTACGAGCAGTACTTC. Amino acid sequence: CASSQGISGPYEQYF.